The source of this TCR beta chain is a study of early T cells in non-severe SARS-CoV-2 infection. Study summary: Unpaired chains resulted from sequencing bulk RNA of unsorted whole blood.

Many counts were recorded for this clonotype. Its antigen is as yet unknown. CDR3 length equals 15 residues. V was cut by 0 bases and J by 7 bases, with 13 bases left in between. CDR1 and CDR2 from the germline V gene are MNHNS and SASEGT. Individual cDNA molecules carried attached unique molecular identifiers. TCRdb recomputed calls from the 5' RACE reads with MiXCR, one row per CDR3 protein. The sample shows some 30,000 distinct CDR3 sequences, around 4.5% of them seen only once. The study's findings and limits: VDJdb-based annotation leaned toward anti-spike CD8 responses and missed private and CD4 specificities.

Sequencing was performed on whole blood. This sequence originates from an adult who was a healthcare worker with PCR-confirmed SARS-CoV-2 infection or an uninfected control (not recorded which). V is TRBV6-1 and J is TRBJ1-5, with a tentative D call TRBD1 (6 bases). CDR3 sequence: CASSEADSKNQPQHF. CDR3 bases: TGTGCCAGCAGTGAAGCGGACAGTAAAAACCAGCCCCAGCATTTT.